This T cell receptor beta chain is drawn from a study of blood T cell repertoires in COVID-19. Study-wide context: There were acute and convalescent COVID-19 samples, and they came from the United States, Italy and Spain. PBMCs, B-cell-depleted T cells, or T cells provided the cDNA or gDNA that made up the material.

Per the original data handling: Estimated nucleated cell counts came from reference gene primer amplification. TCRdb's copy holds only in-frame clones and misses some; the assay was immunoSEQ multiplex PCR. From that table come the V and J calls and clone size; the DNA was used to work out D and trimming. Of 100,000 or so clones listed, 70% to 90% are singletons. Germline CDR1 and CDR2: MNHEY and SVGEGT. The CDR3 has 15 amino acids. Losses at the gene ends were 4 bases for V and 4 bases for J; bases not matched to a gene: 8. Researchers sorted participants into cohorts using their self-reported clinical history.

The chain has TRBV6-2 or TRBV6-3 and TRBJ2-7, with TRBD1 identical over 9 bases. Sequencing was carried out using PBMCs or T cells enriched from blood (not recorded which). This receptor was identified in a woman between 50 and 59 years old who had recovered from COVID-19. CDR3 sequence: CASSLQGTGWYEQYF. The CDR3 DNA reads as TGTGCCAGCAGTTTGCAAGGGACAGGGTGGTACGAGCAGTACTTC.